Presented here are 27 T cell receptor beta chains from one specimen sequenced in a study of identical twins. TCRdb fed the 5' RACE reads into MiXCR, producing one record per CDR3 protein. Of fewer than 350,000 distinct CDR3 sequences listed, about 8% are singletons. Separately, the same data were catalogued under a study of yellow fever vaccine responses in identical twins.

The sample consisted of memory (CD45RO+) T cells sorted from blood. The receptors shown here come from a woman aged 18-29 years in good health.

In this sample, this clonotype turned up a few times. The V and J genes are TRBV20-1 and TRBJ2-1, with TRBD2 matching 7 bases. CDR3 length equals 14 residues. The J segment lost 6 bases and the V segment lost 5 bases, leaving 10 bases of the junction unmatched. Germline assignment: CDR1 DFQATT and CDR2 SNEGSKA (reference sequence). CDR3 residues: CSAPLPGLLNEQFF. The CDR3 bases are TGCAGTGCTCCCCTTCCGGGACTACTCAATGAGCAGTTCTTC.

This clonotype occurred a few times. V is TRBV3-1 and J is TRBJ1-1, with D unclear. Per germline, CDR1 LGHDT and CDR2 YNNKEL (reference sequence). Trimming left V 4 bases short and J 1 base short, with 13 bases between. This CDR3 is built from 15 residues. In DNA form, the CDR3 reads TGTGCCAGCAGCCCAGTATGGACGGCGAACACTGAAGCTTTCTTT. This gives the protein CASSPVWTANTEAFF. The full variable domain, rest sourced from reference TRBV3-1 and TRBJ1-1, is DTAVSQTPKYLVTQMGNDKSIKCEQNLGHDTMYWYKQDSKKFLKIMFSYNNKELIINETVPNRFSPKSPDKAHLNLHINSLELGDSAVYFCASSPVWTANTEAFFGQGTRLTVV.

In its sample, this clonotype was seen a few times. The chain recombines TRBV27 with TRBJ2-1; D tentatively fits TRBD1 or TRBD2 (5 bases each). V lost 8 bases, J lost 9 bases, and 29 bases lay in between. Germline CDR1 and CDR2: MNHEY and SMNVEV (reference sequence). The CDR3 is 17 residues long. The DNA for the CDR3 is TGTGCCAGCTCCAAGCGGCCACCAGGGCTAGACTCAGGTGAGCAGTTCTTC. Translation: CASSKRPPGLDSGEQFF.

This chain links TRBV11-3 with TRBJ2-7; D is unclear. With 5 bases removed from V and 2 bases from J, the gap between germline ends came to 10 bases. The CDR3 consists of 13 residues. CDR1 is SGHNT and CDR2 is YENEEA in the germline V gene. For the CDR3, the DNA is TGTGCCAGCAGCCCTAGACTCGCCTACGAGCAGTACTTC. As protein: CASSPRLAYEQYF.

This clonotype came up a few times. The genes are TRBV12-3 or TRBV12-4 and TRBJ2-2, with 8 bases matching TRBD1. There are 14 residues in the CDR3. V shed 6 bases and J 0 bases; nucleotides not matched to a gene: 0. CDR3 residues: CASRTGANTGELFF. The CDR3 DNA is TGTGCCAGCAGGACAGGGGCGAACACCGGGGAGCTGTTTTTT.

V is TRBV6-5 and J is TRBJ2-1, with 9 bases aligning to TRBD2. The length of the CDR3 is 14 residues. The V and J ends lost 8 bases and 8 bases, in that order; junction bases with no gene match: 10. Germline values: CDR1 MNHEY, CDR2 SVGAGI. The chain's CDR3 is CASVWAGGQDEQFF. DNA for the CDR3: TGTGCCAGCGTTTGGGCGGGGGGGCAGGATGAGCAGTTCTTC.

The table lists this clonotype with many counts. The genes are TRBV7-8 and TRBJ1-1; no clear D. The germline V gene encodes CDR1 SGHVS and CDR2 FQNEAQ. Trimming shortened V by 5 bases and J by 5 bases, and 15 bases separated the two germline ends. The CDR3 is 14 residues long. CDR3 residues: CASSLPGGRTEAFF. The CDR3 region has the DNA TGTGCCAGCAGCCTTCCCGGTGGGAGAACTGAAGCTTTCTTT.

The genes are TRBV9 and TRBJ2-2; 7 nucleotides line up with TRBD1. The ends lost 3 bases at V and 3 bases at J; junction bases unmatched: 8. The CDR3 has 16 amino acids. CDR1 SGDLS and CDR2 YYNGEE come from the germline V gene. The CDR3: CASSGQQGSYTGELFF. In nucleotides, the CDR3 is TGTGCCAGCAGCGGGCAACAGGGGTCGTACACCGGGGAGCTGTTTTTT.

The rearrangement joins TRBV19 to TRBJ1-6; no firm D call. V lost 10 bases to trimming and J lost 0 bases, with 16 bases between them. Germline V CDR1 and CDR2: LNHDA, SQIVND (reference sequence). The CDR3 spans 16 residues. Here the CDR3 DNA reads TGTGCCACCAGATGGGCTGCTAGCTCCTATAATTCACCCCTCCACTTT. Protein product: CATRWAASSYNSPLHF.

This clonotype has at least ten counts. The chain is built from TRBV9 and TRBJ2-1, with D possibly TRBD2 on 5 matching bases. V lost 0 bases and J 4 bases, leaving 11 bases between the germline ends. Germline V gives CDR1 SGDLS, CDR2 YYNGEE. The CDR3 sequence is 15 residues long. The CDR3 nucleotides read TGTGCCAGCAGCGTAGGTGCGGGTGGATACAATGAGCAGTTCTTC. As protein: CASSVGAGGYNEQFF. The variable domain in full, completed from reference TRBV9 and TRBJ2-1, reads DSGVTQTPKHLITATGQRVTLRCSPRSGDLSVYWYQQSLDQGLQFLIQYYNGEERAKGNILERFSAQQFPDLHSELNLSSLELGDSALYFCASSVGAGGYNEQFFGPGTRLTVL.

The DNA of the CDR3 is TGTGCCAGCGTCCCGGGACTAGGGAACACCGGGGAGCTGTTTTTT. Amino acid sequence: CASVPGLGNTGELFF. The chain is built from TRBV7-2 and TRBJ2-2; the match to TRBD2 covers 8 bases. The CDR3 spans 15 residues. The V gene's germline CDR1 is SGHTA and CDR2 FQGNSA. Trimming cost V 8 bases and J 1 base; bases outside gene matches: 6.

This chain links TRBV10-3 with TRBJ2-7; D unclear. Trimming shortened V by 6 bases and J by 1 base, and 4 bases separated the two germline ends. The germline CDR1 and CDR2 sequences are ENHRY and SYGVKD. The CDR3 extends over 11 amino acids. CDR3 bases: TGTGCCATCAGCAAGTCCTACGAGCAGTACTTC. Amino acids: CAISKSYEQYF.

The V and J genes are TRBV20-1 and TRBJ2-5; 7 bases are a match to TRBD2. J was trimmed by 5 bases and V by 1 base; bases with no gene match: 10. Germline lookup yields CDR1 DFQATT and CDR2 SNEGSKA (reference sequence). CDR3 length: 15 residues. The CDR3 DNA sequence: TGCAGTGCTAGAGCTGGGGCGGGGGTTCGGGAGACCCAGTACTTC. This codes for CSARAGAGVRETQYF.

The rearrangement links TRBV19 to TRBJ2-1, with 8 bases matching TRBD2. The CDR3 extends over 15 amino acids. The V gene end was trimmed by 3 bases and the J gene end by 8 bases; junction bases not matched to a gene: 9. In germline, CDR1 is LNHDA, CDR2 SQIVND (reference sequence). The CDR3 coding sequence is TGTGCCAGTAGTATTCGACTAGCGCCTACCCATGAGCAGTTCTTC. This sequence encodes CASSIRLAPTHEQFF.

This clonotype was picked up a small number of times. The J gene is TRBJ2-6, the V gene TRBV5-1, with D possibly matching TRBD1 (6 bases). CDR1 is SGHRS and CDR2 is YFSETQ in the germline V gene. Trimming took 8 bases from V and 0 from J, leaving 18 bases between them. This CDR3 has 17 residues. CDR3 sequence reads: CARPRQVDPSGANVLTF. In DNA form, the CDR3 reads TGCGCCAGGCCAAGACAGGTGGACCCCTCTGGGGCCAACGTCCTGACTTTC.

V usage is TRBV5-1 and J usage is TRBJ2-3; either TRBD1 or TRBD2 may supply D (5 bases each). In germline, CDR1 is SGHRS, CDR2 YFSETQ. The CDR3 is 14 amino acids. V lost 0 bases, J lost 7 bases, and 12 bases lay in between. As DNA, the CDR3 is TGCGCCAGCAGCTTGGGGGACGAGGGTCATACGCAGTATTTT. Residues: CASSLGDEGHTQYF.

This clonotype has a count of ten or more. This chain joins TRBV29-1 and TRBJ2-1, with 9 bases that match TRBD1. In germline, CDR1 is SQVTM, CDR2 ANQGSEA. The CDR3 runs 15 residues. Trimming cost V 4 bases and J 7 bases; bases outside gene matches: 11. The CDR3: CSVVTGTGMRNEQFF. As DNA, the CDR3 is TGCAGCGTTGTGACCGGGACAGGGATGAGGAATGAGCAGTTCTTC.

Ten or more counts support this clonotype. The CDR3 sequence is CSVRTGVTEQYF. CDR3 nucleotide sequence: TGCAGCGTTAGGACAGGGGTCACCGAGCAGTACTTC. The chain links TRBV29-1 to TRBJ2-7; 9 bases are a match to TRBD1. Germline assignment: CDR1 SQVTM and CDR2 ANQGSEA. There are 12 residues in the CDR3. Losses at the gene ends were 5 bases for V and 6 bases for J; bases not matched to a gene: 5.

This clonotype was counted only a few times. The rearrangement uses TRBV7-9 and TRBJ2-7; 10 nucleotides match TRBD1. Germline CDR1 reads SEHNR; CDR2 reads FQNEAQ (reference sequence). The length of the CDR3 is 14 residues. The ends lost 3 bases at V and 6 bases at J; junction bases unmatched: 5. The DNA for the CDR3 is TGTGCCAGCAGCTTGCAGGGACAGGGGAGCGAGCAGTACTTC. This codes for CASSLQGQGSEQYF. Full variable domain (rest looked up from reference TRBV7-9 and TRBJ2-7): DTGVSQNPRHKITKRGQNVTFRCDPISEHNRLYWYRQTLGQGPEFLTYFQNEAQLEKSRLLSDRFSAERPKGSFSTLEIQRTEQGDSAMYLCASSLQGQGSEQYFGPGTRLTVT.

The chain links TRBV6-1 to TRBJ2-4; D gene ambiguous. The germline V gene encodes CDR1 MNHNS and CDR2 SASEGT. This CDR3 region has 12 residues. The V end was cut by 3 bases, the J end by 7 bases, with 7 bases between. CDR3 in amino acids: CASSDAWNIQYF. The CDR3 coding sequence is TGTGCCAGCAGTGATGCGTGGAACATTCAGTACTTC.

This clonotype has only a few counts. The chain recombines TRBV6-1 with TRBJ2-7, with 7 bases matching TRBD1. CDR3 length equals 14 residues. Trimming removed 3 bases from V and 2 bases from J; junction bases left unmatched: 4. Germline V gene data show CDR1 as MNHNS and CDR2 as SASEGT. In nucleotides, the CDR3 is TGTGCCAGCAGTGAGCGACAGGGCCCCTACGAGCAGTACGTC. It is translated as CASSERQGPYEQYV.

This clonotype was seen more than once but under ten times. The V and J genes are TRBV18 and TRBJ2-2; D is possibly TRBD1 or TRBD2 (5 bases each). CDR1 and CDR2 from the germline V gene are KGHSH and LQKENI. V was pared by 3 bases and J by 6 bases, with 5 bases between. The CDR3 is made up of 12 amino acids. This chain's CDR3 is CASSPGPGELFF. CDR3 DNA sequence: TGTGCCAGCTCACCGGGACCCGGGGAGCTGTTTTTT.

In DNA form, the CDR3 reads TGTGCCAGCAGCCACCTGGCCAGCCAAGAGACCCAGTACTTC. Its protein is CASSHLASQETQYF. This chain joins TRBV11-2 and TRBJ2-5; the D is unclear. Looked up from germline, CDR1 is SGHAT and CDR2 is FQNNGV. The CDR3 has 14 amino acids. The V gene lost 5 bases and the J gene lost 1 base, with 11 bases spanning the gap. The full variable domain, completed using reference TRBV11-2 and TRBJ2-5, is EAGVAQSPRYKIIEKRQSVAFWCNPISGHATLYWYQQILGQGPKLLIQFQNNGVVDDSQLPKDRFSAERLKGVDSTLKIQPAKLEDSAVYLCASSHLASQETQYFGPGTRLLVL.

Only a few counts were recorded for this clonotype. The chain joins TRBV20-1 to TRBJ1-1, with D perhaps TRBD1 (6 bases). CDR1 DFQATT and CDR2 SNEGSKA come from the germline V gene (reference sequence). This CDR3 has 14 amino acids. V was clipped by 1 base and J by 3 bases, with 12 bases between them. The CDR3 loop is CSARAGAGYTEAFF. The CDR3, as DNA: TGCAGTGCTAGAGCGGGGGCAGGGTACACTGAAGCTTTCTTT.

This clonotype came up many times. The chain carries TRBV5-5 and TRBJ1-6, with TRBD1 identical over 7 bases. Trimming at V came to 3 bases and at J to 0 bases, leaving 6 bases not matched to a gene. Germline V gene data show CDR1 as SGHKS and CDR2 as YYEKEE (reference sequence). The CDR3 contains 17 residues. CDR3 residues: CASSSRDSSSYNSPLHF. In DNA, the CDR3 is TGTGCCAGCAGCTCCCGGGACAGTTCCTCCTATAATTCACCCCTCCACTTT.

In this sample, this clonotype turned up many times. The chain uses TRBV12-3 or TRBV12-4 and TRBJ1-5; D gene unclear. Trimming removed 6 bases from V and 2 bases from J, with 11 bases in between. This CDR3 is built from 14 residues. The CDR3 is CASSPGLGNQPQHF. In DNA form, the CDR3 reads TGTGCCAGCAGCCCGGGTCTGGGCAATCAGCCCCAGCATTTT.

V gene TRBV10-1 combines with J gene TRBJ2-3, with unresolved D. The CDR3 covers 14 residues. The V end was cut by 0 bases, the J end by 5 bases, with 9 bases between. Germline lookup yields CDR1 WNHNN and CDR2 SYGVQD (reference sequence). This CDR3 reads CASSESTRRDTQYF. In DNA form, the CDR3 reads TGCGCCAGCAGTGAGTCTACCAGACGAGATACGCAGTATTTT.